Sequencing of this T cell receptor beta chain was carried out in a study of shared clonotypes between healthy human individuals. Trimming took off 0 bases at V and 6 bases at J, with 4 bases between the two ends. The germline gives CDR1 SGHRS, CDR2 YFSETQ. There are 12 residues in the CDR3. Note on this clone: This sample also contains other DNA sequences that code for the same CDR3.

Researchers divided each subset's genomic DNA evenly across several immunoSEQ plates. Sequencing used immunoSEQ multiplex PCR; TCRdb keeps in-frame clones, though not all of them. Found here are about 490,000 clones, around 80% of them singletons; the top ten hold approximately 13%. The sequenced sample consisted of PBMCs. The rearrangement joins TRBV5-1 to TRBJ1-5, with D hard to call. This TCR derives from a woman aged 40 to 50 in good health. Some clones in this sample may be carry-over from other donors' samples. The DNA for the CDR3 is TGCGCCAGCAGCTTGGAGGGTCAGCCCCAGCATTTT. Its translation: CASSLEGQPQHF.